Listed here is a single T cell receptor (beta chain). The specificity of this receptor is unknown. No base-level quality is on record; no much larger clone is a single base apart. The cohort consisted of 666 healthy bone marrow donors. Cohort members were all nominally healthy when sampled, although unrecorded immune exposures were likely present. The donor was CMV seropositive and belonged to the group of 250 to 300 seropositive cohort members. A peripheral blood sample was collected from each donor, and TCR beta sequencing was performed on peripheral blood mononuclear cells. Genomic DNA was extracted from the blood cell samples with the Qiagen DNeasy Blood Extraction Kit. These data originate in a study of cytomegalovirus exposure and HLA in healthy donors (dated by TCRdb to 2017 to 2019). Background for the entire study: An earlier analysis of under 600 of the donors reported about 250 Gb of sequence data and about 100 million unique TCR beta sequences from 150 million to 200 million T cells. Every repertoire in the discovery cohort had been generated on one and the same sequencing platform. A later genetic analysis took genome-wide SNP genotypes for about 55% of the roughly 670 donors and used that subset as a discovery cohort. Typing coverage varied by locus: roughly 620-640 donors for A, B, C, DRB1 and DQB1; some 520 for DQA1; more than 600 for DPA1; around 450 for DPB1. Several DR-DQ haplotypes were treated as single units for association and clustering because of strong linkage in the cohort. The study aimed to test whether cataloging public T cell receptors could reveal signatures of past pathogen exposure. High-throughput TCR immunosequencing, statistical association of individual TCRs with disease status, and machine learning were combined to predict cytomegalovirus infection status. HLA typing covered class I and class II loci at four-digit resolution. The study profiled the T cell repertoires of 666 subjects by immunosequencing and related them to cytomegalovirus serostatus. On average, roughly 240,000 unique TCR beta nucleotide sequences were sequenced per donor among 350 to 400 genotyped donors of the cohort, with 15% to 20% of those sequences being non-productive. Along with the approximately 700-subject first cohort, a separate validation cohort of about 110 different subjects was used. Donor age, sex, ethnicity and CMV serostatus were compiled alongside the repertoire data. Roughly 300 gigabases of sequencing data and 91 million or so unique TCR sequences made up an early release that covered roughly 670 HLA-typed donors. In a later analysis, previously published TCR beta repertoires from 666 donors were re-analyzed and high-resolution HLA genotyping was added so that TCR occurrence patterns could be studied. Of the roughly 400 genotyped donors, roughly 80% fell in the genetic ancestry cluster associated with self-reported Caucasian donors. An earlier analysis of 587 of the donors used high-throughput TCR beta sequencing to judge whether each TCR beta V gene segment behaved as functional or pseudogenic. The later analysis used no new phenotypic data to find candidate immune exposures, relying instead on TCR beta sequences and their occurrence across donors.

Paper-wide results and their limitations: According to a later analysis, parvovirus B19, influenza, CMV and Epstein-Barr virus appeared linked to several top co-occurrence clusters. In this cohort, only TCR beta chains were sequenced, and detectable features were limited by the absence of alpha or paired-chain data. Assigning TCR associations to individual alleles was difficult when HLA alleles, especially DR and DQ, strongly co-occurred. The classifier was reported to diagnose cytomegalovirus status with high specificity and sensitivity in both the original and validation cohorts. While some public TCRs were present in many individuals, most TCR sequences turned up only very rarely across donors. In a later analysis, some 18,000 TCR beta sequences were associated with specific HLA alleles at a false discovery rate of 0.05. Because HLA typing was unavailable for some donors at each locus, only the typed subset was used in association tests. In a later analysis, TCR association rates were found to vary across HLA loci, with the most associated TCRs seen for DRB1 alleles and the fewest for HLA-C alleles. V-gene and J-gene trimming of TCR beta chains was associated with a missense DCLRE1C variant in a later genetic analysis, and the association was replicated in an independent cohort. The earlier analysis of fewer than 750 of the donors excluded 15 to 20 rarely observed V segments, including chromosome 9 orphons, because counts were too low. According to a later genetic analysis, donors in an Asian-associated ancestry cluster had fewer N-insertions in productive TCRs than the roughly 700-donor mean. Presence/absence analyses assumed roughly uniform sequencing depth across donors, an assumption that may not hold. An earlier analysis of around 540 of the donors showed that most TCR beta V segments appeared in productive rearrangements either about 87% or about 30% of the time, which broadly matched IMGT annotations. The only immune exposure information available for the cohort was CMV serostatus. It was suggested by the authors that the approach could potentially be generalized to other disease states and immunological phenotypes. A total of 164 TCR beta chains were listed by the study as associated with cytomegalovirus. The sequencing pipeline was judged likely to have produced a cluster of highly shared sequence variants as a technical artifact. In vitro tests confirmed that a few of the cytomegalovirus-associated TCR beta chains recognize cytomegalovirus antigens. Linkage disequilibrium might explain the correlated functional status among segregating V segments, but an unknown experimental factor could not be ruled out. A further reported finding was that TCR beta sequences accurately predicted the HLA-A and HLA-B alleles for most subjects in the first cohort. In a later analysis, HLA-associated TCR beta chains were found to be more clonally expanded and to have lower generation probabilities than equally common non-associated chains. A later analysis found that most CMV-associated TCR beta chains appeared HLA-restricted, with HLA associations seemingly driven largely by CMV exposure.

Library prep was done by the immunoSEQ multiplex PCR assay. For the multiplex PCR, a mixture combining 60 forward primers for TCR Vbeta segments and 13 reverse primers for TCR Jbeta segments was used. The CDR3 region of rearranged TCR beta genes was amplified from genomic DNA with a multiplex PCR assay. The Illumina HiSeq System was used to sequence the amplified TCR beta libraries as 87-base-pair reads. The paper's processing steps were these. Across the 600 to 700 repertoires, a later analysis counted some 80 million unique TCR beta chains, some 11 million of which were shared by at least two donors. To remove PCR and sequencing errors, raw reads were error-corrected and collapsed into unique sequences using a nearest-neighbor algorithm that merged closely related sequences. Alignment of CDR3 sequences to IMGT reference sequences was used to assign V, D and J gene segments. For a sequence to be retained, a match of at least six nucleotides was required to both a V gene segment and a J gene segment. A rearrangement counted as productive if the CDR3 had no stop codons and remained in frame with V and J, and every other rearrangement counted as non-productive. Following IMGT convention, CDR3 was defined as the stretch from the second conserved V-encoded cysteine to the conserved J-encoded phenylalanine. The earlier analysis of a few hundred of the donors excluded any sequence lacking an unambiguous match to a single V gene segment. An earlier analysis of almost 600 of the donors classified V segments as functional when productive rearrangements were above 56.7% and as segregating when the standard deviation between donors was above 5%. A statistical classification framework was developed to diagnose cytomegalovirus status using the catalog of TCR beta chain sequences. In a later analysis, TCR nucleotide sequences were compared against IMGT/GENE-DB human TR gene sequences so that V and J genes could be assigned. A later analysis assigned CDR3 sequences and most-parsimonious VDJ recombination scenarios with the TCRdist pipeline. In a later analysis, every TCR beta chain was defined by the combination of its CDR3 amino acid sequence and its V-gene family, and reads without a unique V-gene family were dropped. In a later analysis, fewer than 650 highly shared, low-generation-probability nucleotide sequences were removed to address suspected cross-contamination and a sequencing artifact. For each public chain, a later analysis derived a clonal expansion index from normalized ranks of inferred template counts within each repertoire. Generation probabilities in a later analysis came from a VDJ recombination model fitted to out-of-frame rearrangements, and those results were checked against IGoR. In a later analysis, hypergeometric tests were used to score TCR-TCR, TCR-HLA and TCR-CMV co-occurrence, with a repertoire-size bias correction applied to TCR pairs. To estimate false discovery rates, a later analysis permuted the HLA or CMV assignments 20 times. In a later analysis, co-occurring TCRs were grouped using DBSCAN, with TCRdist sequence similarity added in when clustering inside HLA-allele-positive subsets. Repertoires with fewer than 30,000 or more than 120,000 public chains, plus five repertoires with anomalous nucleotide sharing, were excluded from co-occurrence clustering. Entries here come from immuneACCESS through TCRdb and include only in-frame sequences with V and J called. Some clones fail to appear in such tables; in the studies checked, an unresolved V gene covers under half of the shortfall, and the cause of the remainder is unknown. That table is the source of V, J and clone size, and D and trimming were worked out from the DNA. For this sample the table gives tens of thousands of clones, of which approximately 74% were detected only once. Of the sample, about a fifth falls within the top ten clones.

This receptor was identified in a woman in her 30s in good health and CMV-seropositive. Sequencing input: PBMCs.

The sequenced DNA: TGTGCCATCAGCGTAGGGACTTCGGGCGGCCGGTACGAGCAGTACTTC. Its product reads: CAISVGTSGGRYEQYF. Rearrangement joined TRBV10-3 to TRBJ2-7; TRBD2 is possibly the D segment (6 matching bases). V and J lose 6 bases and 4 bases, and a span of 22 bases separates them. From the cysteine through the phenylalanine, the CDR3 covers 16 amino acids. Left in the record is the CDR3 DNA by itself, 48 bases read in frame from the first base. CDR1 and CDR2 were assigned from the germline V gene as ENHRY and SYGVKD.